This entry features one TCR beta chain sequence. The antigen remains unidentified. This sample was taken from a study of T cell responses to AZD1222 COVID-19 vaccine. Broader study findings: Clonal diversity was possibly underestimated, and the donors were mostly white British, with more females. The repertoires were collected only after the peak T cell response. Targets within unmutated variant regions were reportedly found for nearly half of spike-specific TCRs. Of the AZD1222 recipients, only six were seropositive at baseline.

The repertoire was sequenced with immunoSEQ multiplex PCR; TCRdb's copy has only in-frame clones and lacks some. The sample lists around 80,000 clones, approximately 83% seen once, with less than 11% in the top ten. V lost 4 bases, J lost 8 bases, and 10 bases stayed unmatched. This CDR3 is 15 amino acids long. Germline lookup yields CDR1 KGHSH and CDR2 LQKENI. The chain joins TRBV18 to TRBJ1-4; the match to TRBD1 covers 7 bases. Sequenced material: peripheral blood, taken 28 days after the second AZD1222 dose. The clonotype comes from an adult who received the AZD1222 COVID-19 vaccine. In DNA, the CDR3 is TGTGCCAGCTCACTCGACAGGGCCTCCGGGGAAAAACTGTTTTTT. Residues: CASSLDRASGEKLFF. The complete variable domain, with remaining parts taken from reference TRBV18 and TRBJ1-4, reads NAGVMQNPRHLVRRRGQEARLRCSPMKGHSHVYWYRQLPEEGLKFMVYLQKENIIDESGMPKERFSAEFPKEGPSILRIQQVVRGDSAAYFCASSLDRASGEKLFFGSGTQLSVL.